The entry below describes one TCR beta chain. The data derive from a study of T cells in Graves' hyperthyroidism and ophthalmopathy. V dropped 2 bases and J dropped 9 bases, with 7 bases sitting between them. Germline loops: CDR1 WNHNN, CDR2 SYGVQD (reference sequence). This CDR3 comprises 12 residues. Amplified TCR beta CDR3 regions derived from RNA transcripts. RT-PCR in the first round (using the HTBI primer set) targeted the TCR CDR3. TCRdb re-analysed the multiplex PCR reads in MiXCR, keeping a single row per CDR3 protein. The table shows about 610,000 distinct CDR3 sequences, with about a sixth occurring only once.

The receptor's source is a woman aged 40 to 55 with Graves' ophthalmopathy. The specimen was blood. The V call is TRBV10-1, the J call TRBJ2-2, with D possibly TRBD1 on 6 matching bases. The CDR3 here is CASSEGTRELFF. CDR3 coding DNA: TGCGCCAGCAGTGAGGGGACAAGGGAGCTGTTTTTT.